This TCR beta chain was found in a study of spatial heterogeneity in lung cancer (dated by TCRdb to about 2019). As for the study more broadly: Beta-chain transcripts were consistently detected in greater numbers than alpha-chain transcripts, which likely reflects a higher abundance of beta-chain transcripts. In the raw uncorrected reads, each unique combination of TCR and UMI appeared more than ten times on average. TCR alpha and beta repertoires were quantitatively compared across multiple tumor regions, matched nontumor lung and blood in non-small cell lung cancer. The study linked features of the TCR repertoire to counts of nonsynonymous mutations, which were determined by whole-exome sequencing of tumor tissue. Both alpha and beta chains were TCR-sequenced in approximately 200 tumor regions, around 64 matched nontumor lung samples and around 54 PBMC samples obtained at surgery.

This clonotype is medium-sized (0.01 to 0.1%) in terms of sample share. What antigen it recognizes has not been identified. Within one base of it there is no much larger clone, and no base qualities were kept. The study at large found these results: Confirming at a functional level the hypothesis that regional TCRs recognize regional mutations was considered to require additional single-cell paired TCR alpha and beta sequencing. Ubiquitous expanded tumor TCRs were found in blood more often at tumor resection than at routine follow-up.

Libraries were built with 5' RACE. Sequencing was performed on a NextSeq 500. To allow correction of PCR and sequencing errors, the TCR library protocol tagged every TCR cDNA molecule with a unique molecular identifier. The source study handled its data this way. TCR identification, UMI-based error correction and CDR3 extraction were all carried out with Decombinator tools. Expanded TCRs were defined as those above a frequency of 2 per 1,000, corresponding to the top 1% of the tumor frequency distribution. Rényi diversity was computed with the R vegan package after subsampling each repertoire 100 times to 5,000 TCRs. CDR3 similarity networks were constructed using string-kernel similarity of amino acid triplets, with links drawn between CDR3s whose pairwise similarity was above 0.82. TCRdb redid the processing of the public reads, applying fastp at Q25 and MiXCR, and retained in-frame beta chains. When rows share a CDR3 protein, they turn into one entry using the most common DNA and genes. The V and J calls shown here were made by TCRdb, not taken from the authors' results. The sample yields tens of thousands of distinct CDR3 sequences; about 7% were counted once. In total, the top ten clones hold about 30% of the sample.

The sample's time point label, in plain terms: sample taken at primary tumor resection. Samples were obtained from roughly 72 patients with early-stage, untreated non-small cell lung cancer from the lung TRACERx cohort. TCR sequencing used whole RNA extracted from tumor and nontumor lung tissue, or from cryopreserved PBMC samples, without cell sorting. A patient was chosen for TCR sequencing only when enough RNA was available from at least two tumor regions. Spanning cysteine to phenylalanine, the CDR3 consists of 15 amino acids. Only the CDR3 DNA is retained, 45 bases long and in frame from the first base. CDR1 and CDR2 are drawn from the germline V gene: SGHVS, FQNEAQ. V is clipped by 5 bases and J by 4 bases, and the sequence between their germline boundaries is 16 bases long.

The sample here was PBMCs, taken at surgery. The chain joins TRBV7-8 to TRBJ2-3; the D gene is tentatively TRBD1 or TRBD2, each matching 5 bases. The TCR originated in a female donor with early-stage non-small cell lung cancer. The nucleotide sequence is TGTGCCAGCAGCAGCCGGGGCATAGGGCCAGATACGCAGTATTTT. Its translation is CASSSRGIGPDTQYF.